Below, 10 T cell receptor beta chains from the same sample are listed, as sequenced in a study of blood T cell repertoires in COVID-19. Profiling relied on immunoSEQ multiplex PCR, and the TCRdb table lists in-frame clones only, not all of them. The sample holds about 190,000 clones, approximately 86% seen once. Source material: peripheral blood. Receptors were obtained from a woman in her 30s with active or convalescent COVID-19.

The chain recombines TRBV11-3 with TRBJ2-1; D may be TRBD2 (6 bases). The CDR3 is 15 residues long. From germline, CDR1 is SGHNT and CDR2 YENEEA. The V and J ends lost 7 bases and 5 bases respectively, with 18 bases between them. This CDR3 reads CASNPGVAVDNEQFF. The DNA of the CDR3 is TGTGCCAGCAACCCGGGGGTAGCGGTCGACAATGAGCAGTTCTTC.

This clone came up once. The chain joins TRBV13 to TRBJ2-1, with D perhaps TRBD1 (7 bases). V gave up 5 bases and J gave up 8 bases, with 19 bases separating them. Germline CDR1 and CDR2: PRHDT and FYEKMQ (reference sequence). The length of the CDR3 is 15 residues. The CDR3 nucleotides read TGTGCCAGCAGCACCACAGGGGAGGATAGAGATGAGCAGTTCTTC. Translation gives CASSTTGEDRDEQFF. Full variable domain (rest looked up from reference TRBV13 and TRBJ2-1): AAGVIQSPRHLIKEKRETATLKCYPIPRHDTVYWYQQGPGQDPQFLISFYEKMQSDKGSIPDRFSAQQFSDYHSELNMSSLELGDSALYFCASSTTGEDRDEQFFGPGTRLTVL.

The rearrangement uses TRBV5-1 and TRBJ2-5; 11 bases fit TRBD2. The CDR3 covers 17 residues. Germline loops: CDR1 SGHRS, CDR2 YFSETQ. The V segment lost 2 bases and the J segment 3 bases; nucleotides outside the gene matches: 9. The CDR3 DNA follows: TGCGCCAGCAGCTTAGCATGGCTAGCGGGGGGTAAAGAGACCCAGTACTTC. The encoded protein is CASSLAWLAGGKETQYF.

In this sample, this clone turned up once. The chain links TRBV5-4 to TRBJ2-5; TRBD2 aligns across 12 bases. The CDR3 is 14 residues long. The germline CDR1 and CDR2 sequences are SGHNT and YYREEE (reference sequence). Losses at the gene ends were 5 bases for V and 5 bases for J; bases not matched to a gene: 4. CDR3: CASSPSGRVETQYF. The CDR3 DNA is TGTGCCAGCAGTCCTAGCGGGAGGGTGGAGACCCAGTACTTC.

This chain joins TRBV3-1 (or the pseudogene TRBV3-2) and TRBJ2-2, with 14 bases lining up with TRBD2. The CDR3 consists of 19 residues. V gave up 4 bases and J gave up 3 bases; unmatched junction bases: 10. Germline V gene lookup returns CDR1 LGHDT and CDR2 YNNKEL (reference sequence). Here the CDR3 reads CASSPPWTSGGYYTGELFF. In nucleotides, the CDR3 is TGTGCCAGCAGCCCCCCCTGGACTAGCGGGGGGTATTACACCGGGGAGCTGTTTTTT.

The J gene is TRBJ1-2, the V gene TRBV19; TRBD1 matches at 7 bases. Germline values: CDR1 LNHDA, CDR2 SQIVND (reference sequence). CDR3 length: 15 amino acids. Trimming at V came to 9 bases and at J to 4 bases, leaving 14 bases not matched to a gene. The CDR3 loop is CASVPPGQQLYGYTF. The CDR3 DNA reads TGTGCCAGCGTCCCCCCGGGACAGCAACTCTATGGCTACACCTTC.

The rearrangement uses TRBV19 and TRBJ2-5; possible D gene TRBD2, 6 bases. Trimming cost V 2 bases and J 8 bases, with 15 bases left between them. The CDR3 contains 14 residues. Germline CDR1 LNHDA, CDR2 SQIVND (reference sequence). The CDR3 protein is CASSINPGVLTQYF. The CDR3 DNA is TGTGCCAGTAGTATAAATCCGGGGGTACTTACCCAGTACTTC.

The chain couples TRBV18 to TRBJ2-7, with TRBD2 matching over 7 bases. Looked up from germline, CDR1 is KGHSH and CDR2 is LQKENI. V shed 3 bases, J shed 0 bases, and the junction held 5 bases outside the gene matches. This CDR3 region has 15 residues. The CDR3 region is CASSPPGGTSYEQYF. CDR3 in DNA: TGTGCCAGCTCACCCCCGGGGGGAACCTCCTACGAGCAGTACTTC.

The chain carries TRBV28 and TRBJ2-3; 7 nucleotides line up with TRBD1. Looked up from germline, CDR1 is MDHEN and CDR2 is SYDVKM. The V gene end was trimmed by 7 bases and the J gene end by 4 bases; junction bases not matched to a gene: 11. The CDR3 consists of 15 residues. DNA of the CDR3: TGTGCCAGCACCGGACCGGGACAGCGCCCAGATACGCAGTATTTT. Translating gives CASTGPGQRPDTQYF.

The V gene is TRBV27, the J gene TRBJ1-5, with a weak D call TRBD1 (5 bases). Trimming removed 0 bases from V and 2 bases from J, with 8 bases in between. The germline gives CDR1 MNHEY, CDR2 SMNVEV (reference sequence). The length of the CDR3 is 15 residues. CDR3 nucleotide sequence: TGTGCCAGCAGTTTATCGTCGGGGGGCAATCAGCCCCAGCATTTT. It translates to CASSLSSGGNQPQHF.